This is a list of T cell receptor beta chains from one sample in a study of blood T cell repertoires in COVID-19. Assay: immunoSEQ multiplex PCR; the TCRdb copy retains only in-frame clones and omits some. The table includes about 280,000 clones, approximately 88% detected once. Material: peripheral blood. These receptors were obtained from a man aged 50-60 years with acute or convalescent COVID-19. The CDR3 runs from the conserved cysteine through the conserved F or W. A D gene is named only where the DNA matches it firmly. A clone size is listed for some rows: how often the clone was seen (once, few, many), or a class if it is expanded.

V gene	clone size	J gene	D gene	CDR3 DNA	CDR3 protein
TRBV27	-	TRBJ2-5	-	TGTGCCAGCAGATCTAACCAAGAGACCCAGTACTTC	CASRSNQETQYF
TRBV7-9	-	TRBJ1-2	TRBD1	TGTGCCAGCAGCCCGCCGGCGGCACAGGGGGTAGGGGGCTACACCTTC	CASSPPAAQGVGGYTF
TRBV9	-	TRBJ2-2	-	TGTGCCAGCAGTGATGACACCACGAACACCGGGGAGCTGTTTTTT	CASSDDTTNTGELFF
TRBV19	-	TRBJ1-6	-	TGTGCCAGTTCTTTACCGAGGACAACATATAATTCACCCCTCCACTTT	CASSLPRTTYNSPLHF
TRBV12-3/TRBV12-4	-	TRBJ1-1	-	TGTGCCAGCAGTTCGACAGCTGAAGCTTTCTTT	CASSSTAEAFF
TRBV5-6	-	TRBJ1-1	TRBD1	TGTGCCAGCAGCACCAGACAGGGTCTCACTGAAGCTTTCTTT	CASSTRQGLTEAFF
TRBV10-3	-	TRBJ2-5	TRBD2	TGTGCCATCAAGGGGACTAGCGGGGTGCTCCAAGAGACCCAGTACTTC	CAIKGTSGVLQETQYF
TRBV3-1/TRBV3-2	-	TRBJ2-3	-	TGTGCCAGCAGCCAAAAAACAGGGCGTCACACAGATACGCAGTATTTT	CASSQKTGRHTDTQYF
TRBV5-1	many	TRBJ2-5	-	TGCGCCAGCAGCTTGGGGAGGGGTTACCAAGAGACCCAGTACTTC	CASSLGRGYQETQYF
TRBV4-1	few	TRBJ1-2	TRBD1	TGCGCCAGCAGCCTCGGACAGGCGACAACTAACTATGGCTACACCTTC	CASSLGQATTNYGYTF
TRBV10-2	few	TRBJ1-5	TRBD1	TGCGCCAGCAGGGGGACAGGGGGCGCGGATCAGCCCCAGCATTTT	CASRGTGGADQPQHF
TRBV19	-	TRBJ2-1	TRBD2	TGTGCCAGTAGCTCGGGACTAGCGAACAATGAGCAGTTCTTC	CASSSGLANNEQFF
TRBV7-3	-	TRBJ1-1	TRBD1	TGTGCCAGCAGCCTTCTAGCGGGACAGGGGGCTTTCTTT	CASSLLAGQGAFF
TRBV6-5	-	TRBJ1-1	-	TGTGCCAGCATCGGTGCTTACACTGAAGCTTTCTTT	CASIGAYTEAFF
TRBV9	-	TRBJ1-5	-	TGTGCCAGCAGCCACGGGGGGTCTAGCAATCAGCCCCAGCATTTT	CASSHGGSSNQPQHF
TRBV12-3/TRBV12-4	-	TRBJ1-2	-	TGTGCCAGCATCCTACAGGGTAACTATGGCTACACCTTC	CASILQGNYGYTF
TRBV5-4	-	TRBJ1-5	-	TGTGCCAGCAGCTTGGCAGGGGTCAATCAGCCCCAGCATTTT	CASSLAGVNQPQHF
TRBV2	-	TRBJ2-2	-	TGTGCCAGCAGTGACTTGGGAGCTATGGCCGGGGAGCTGTTTTTT	CASSDLGAMAGELFF
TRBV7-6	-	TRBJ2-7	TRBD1	TGTGCCAGCAGCTCGGACAGGCCCCCCTACGAGCAGTACTTC	CASSSDRPPYEQYF
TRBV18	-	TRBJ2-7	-	TGTGCCAGCTCACCTGTTGGTGGGGGCCTATACGAGCAGTACTTC	CASSPVGGGLYEQYF
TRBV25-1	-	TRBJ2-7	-	TGTGCCAGCAGTGCCGCAGGGGGGATAACCTACGAGCAGTACTTC	CASSAAGGITYEQYF
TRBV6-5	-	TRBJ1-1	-	TGTGCCAGCCGGGGACAATGGGGCACTGAAGCTTTCTTT	CASRGQWGTEAFF
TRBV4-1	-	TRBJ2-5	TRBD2	TGCGCCAGCAGCCACCCAGCGGGGGAAGACTTTGGGACCCAGTACTTC	CASSHPAGEDFGTQYF
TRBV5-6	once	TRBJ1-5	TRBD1	TGTGCCAGCAGCCGACCGGGACAGGGCAAGCCCCAGCATTTT	CASSRPGQGKPQHF
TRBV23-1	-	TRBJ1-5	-	TGCGCCAGCGGAAACAGGGTCGGTCAGCCCCAGCATTTT	CASGNRVGQPQHF
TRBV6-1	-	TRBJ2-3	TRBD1	TGTGCCAGCAGTGGGACCACAGGGGTCAGCACAGATACGCAGTATTTT	CASSGTTGVSTDTQYF
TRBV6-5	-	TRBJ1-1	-	TGTGCCAGCAGGGGCAGAGACAGCAACACTGAAGCTTTCTTT	CASRGRDSNTEAFF
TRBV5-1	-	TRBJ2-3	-	TGCGCCAGCAGCTCCTTATTGAGGGGGAGCACAGATACGCAGTATTTT	CASSSLLRGSTDTQYF
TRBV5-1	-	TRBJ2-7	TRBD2	TGCGCCAGCAGCTTGCCTAACAGCGGGGGGGCCGACGAGCAGTACTTC	CASSLPNSGGADEQYF
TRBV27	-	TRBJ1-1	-	TGTGCCAGCAGCTACATAGCTAGCGGGGACACTGAAGCTTTCTTT	CASSYIASGDTEAFF
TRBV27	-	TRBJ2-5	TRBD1	TGTGCCAGCAGTTCACAGGGGGGAGAGACCCAGTACTTC	CASSSQGGETQYF
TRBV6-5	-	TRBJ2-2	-	TGTGCCAGCCCACGAGAGCGGCGTAACACCGGGGAGCTGTTTTTT	CASPRERRNTGELFF
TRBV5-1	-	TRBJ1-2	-	TGCGCCAGCAGCTTATCGGGAGACTATGGCTACACCTTC	CASSLSGDYGYTF
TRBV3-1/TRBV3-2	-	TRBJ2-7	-	TGTGCCAGCAGCCACCCCGGGAGCTACGAGCAGTACTTC	CASSHPGSYEQYF
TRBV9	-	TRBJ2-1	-	TGTGCCAGCAGCGTACAGTCCTACAATGAGCAGTTCTTC	CASSVQSYNEQFF
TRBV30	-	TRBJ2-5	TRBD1	TGTGCCTGGACCGCTGGTGGAGTAGGGGGCAGGGAGACCCAGTACTTC	CAWTAGGVGGRETQYF